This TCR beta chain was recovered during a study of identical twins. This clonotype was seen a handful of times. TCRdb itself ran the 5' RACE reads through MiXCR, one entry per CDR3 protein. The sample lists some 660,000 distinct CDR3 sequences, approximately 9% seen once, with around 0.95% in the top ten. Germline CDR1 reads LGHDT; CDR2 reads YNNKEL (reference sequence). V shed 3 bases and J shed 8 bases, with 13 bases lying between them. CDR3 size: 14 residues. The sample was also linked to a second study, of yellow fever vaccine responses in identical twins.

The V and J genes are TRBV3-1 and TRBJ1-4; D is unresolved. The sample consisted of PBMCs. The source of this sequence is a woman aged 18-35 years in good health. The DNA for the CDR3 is TGTGCCAGCAGCCAGGATCACAGCGGAGAAAAACTGTTTTTT. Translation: CASSQDHSGEKLFF.